The 21 T cell receptor beta chains in this list originate from one sample, sequenced in a study of chemoradiotherapy in HPV16-positive cancers. Clones were read by immunoSEQ multiplex PCR, and TCRdb kept only the in-frame ones, dropping some. The sample lists about 5,000 clones, around 96% occurring once. The source material was tumor tissue, sampled from a patient who underwent chemoradiotherapy. The receptors were gathered from a human donor with HPV-associated anogenital cancer.

This rearrangement joins TRBV4-1 to TRBJ2-3; 9 bases agree with TRBD2. V lost 1 base and J lost 3; bases outside the gene matches: 14. Germline V lookup: CDR1 MGHRA, CDR2 YSYEKL. The CDR3 length is 19 residues. The CDR3 sequence is CASSQGGSAGGRITDTQYF. The CDR3 nucleotides are TGCGCCAGCAGCCAAGGGGGCTCGGCGGGGGGGCGAATTACAGATACGCAGTATTTT.

The J gene is TRBJ2-1, the V gene TRBV6-6; D might be TRBD2 (5 bases). The CDR3 is 15 amino acids. CDR1 MNHNY and CDR2 SVGAGI come from the germline V gene (reference sequence). Trimming removed 10 bases at V and 0 bases at J, with 16 bases between. CDR3 sequence (DNA): TGTGCCACCTTGTTAGGACGGGACTCCTACAATGAGCAGTTCTTC. Residues: CATLLGRDSYNEQFF.

V is TRBV18 and J is TRBJ1-1; D might be TRBD1 (6 bases). CDR3 length: 11 amino acids. V was clipped by 6 bases and J by 4 bases, with 6 bases between them. Looked up from germline, CDR1 is KGHSH and CDR2 is LQKENI. CDR3 sequence (DNA): TGTGCCAGCTCGACAGGCACTGAAGCTTTCTTT. Translating gives CASSTGTEAFF.

This chain links TRBV4-3 with TRBJ1-1; perhaps TRBD1 as D (5 bases). The CDR3 has 15 residues. V was clipped by 3 bases and J by 4 bases, with 15 bases between them. Germline CDR1 and CDR2: LGHNA and YSLEER. In DNA form, the CDR3 reads TGCGCCAGCAGCCAGCTTCAGGGAGGGAGCACTGAAGCTTTCTTT. Its translation: CASSQLQGGSTEAFF.

This rearrangement joins TRBV6-6 to TRBJ1-1; 10 positions match TRBD1. Germline lookup yields CDR1 MNHNY and CDR2 SVGAGI (reference sequence). The CDR3 spans 14 residues. J was trimmed by 5 bases and V by 5 bases; bases with no gene match: 5. The CDR3 sequence is CASSETGGSTEAFF. The CDR3 DNA reads TGTGCCAGCAGTGAGACAGGGGGCTCAACTGAAGCTTTCTTT.

This rearrangement joins TRBV7-2 to TRBJ2-5; 7 bases line up with TRBD2. Losses at the gene ends were 0 bases for V and 4 bases for J; bases not matched to a gene: 2. CDR1 and CDR2 from the germline V gene are SGHTA and FQGNSA. The CDR3 has 14 residues. The CDR3 loop reads CASSLAGLLETQYF. The CDR3 DNA sequence: TGTGCCAGCAGCTTAGCGGGACTATTAGAGACCCAGTACTTC.

The rearrangement links TRBV7-2 to TRBJ2-1; TRBD2 matches at 13 bases. This CDR3 is built from 15 residues. Germline V gene sequence: CDR1 SGHTA, CDR2 FQGNSA. The V and J ends lost 1 base and 14 bases, in that order; junction bases with no gene match: 8. CDR3 residues: CASSLERLAGGGEFF. DNA of the CDR3: TGTGCCAGCAGCTTAGAGCGACTAGCGGGGGGTGGTGAGTTCTTC. Full variable domain (rest looked up from reference TRBV7-2 and TRBJ2-1): GAGVSQSPSNKVTEKGKDVELRCDPISGHTALYWYRQSLGQGLEFLIYFQGNSAPDKSGLPSDRFSAERTGGSVSTLTIQRTQQEDSAVYLCASSLERLAGGGEFFGPGTRLTVL.

This clone rates as large (0.1 to 1%). The CDR3 region is CASSLGLGGGAHEQYF. For the CDR3, the DNA is TGTGCCAGCAGCTTAGGTTTGGGAGGGGGGGCACACGAGCAGTACTTC. This chain connects TRBV7-6 to TRBJ2-7, with D possibly being TRBD2 (7 bases). The germline V gene has CDR1 SGHVS and CDR2 FNYEAQ. V was clipped by 1 base and J by 5 bases, with 18 bases between them. The CDR3 runs to 16 residues.

The CDR3 here is CSVAGLAGQTDTQYF. The CDR3 DNA follows: TGCAGCGTTGCCGGACTAGCGGGACAAACAGATACGCAGTATTTT. V usage is TRBV29-1 and J usage is TRBJ2-3; 12 bases are a match to TRBD2. The CDR3 has 15 amino acids. The germline V gene has CDR1 SQVTM and CDR2 ANQGSEA. After removal of 4 bases from V and 3 bases from J, the junction contained 5 bases not matched to a gene.

The chain has TRBV5-1 and TRBJ2-2; no firm D call. CDR1 is SGHRS, CDR2 YFSETQ, per germline. V lost 4 bases, J lost 0 bases, and 7 bases lay in between. The CDR3 is 14 amino acids. CDR3 DNA: TGCGCCAGCAGCCCTGGGGCGAACACCGGGGAGCTGTTTTTT. Translated, it gives CASSPGANTGELFF. Based on the CDR3 plus reference TRBV5-1 and TRBJ2-2, the full variable domain is KAGVTQTPRYLIKTRGQQVTLSCSPISGHRSVSWYQQTPGQGLQFLFEYFSETQRNKGNFPGRFSGRQFSNSRSEMNVSTLELGDSALYLCASSPGANTGELFFGEGSRLTVL.

The count of this clone is one. The V and J genes are TRBV4-1 and TRBJ2-1; D is possibly TRBD1 (7 bases). The V end lost 4 bases, the J end lost 9 bases, and 28 bases lay between the germline ends. Germline loops: CDR1 MGHRA, CDR2 YSYEKL. CDR3 size: 18 residues. The CDR3 reads CASSPPAGGQLVAAEQFF. In DNA form, the CDR3 reads TGCGCCAGCAGCCCACCCGCCGGGGGACAGCTGGTTGCGGCTGAGCAGTTCTTC.

CDR3 DNA: TGTGCCAGCAGCGAAGCAACTAGCGGGATGGGTGAGCAGTTCTTC. Protein product: CASSEATSGMGEQFF. The V call is TRBV27, the J call TRBJ2-1; TRBD2 matches at 10 bases. The V segment lost 6 bases and the J segment 9 bases; nucleotides outside the gene matches: 11. The CDR3 runs 15 residues. Germline lookup yields CDR1 MNHEY and CDR2 SMNVEV (reference sequence).

The chain is built from TRBV7-6 and TRBJ2-3; 9 nucleotides agree with TRBD2. Germline loops: CDR1 SGHVS, CDR2 FNYEAQ. CDR3 length: 14 residues. Unmatched junction bases numbered 0, after V lost 1 base and J lost 4 bases. CDR3 sequence reads: CASSLGGGADTQYF. CDR3 sequence (DNA): TGTGCCAGCAGCTTAGGCGGGGGGGCAGATACGCAGTATTTT.

This sequence joins TRBV18 and TRBJ2-1; D may correspond to TRBD1 or TRBD2 (5 bases each). The V and J ends lost 3 bases and 6 bases respectively, with 9 bases between them. This CDR3 region has 13 residues. From germline, CDR1 is KGHSH and CDR2 LQKENI. For the CDR3, the DNA is TGTGCCAGCTCACCTGGGACGTTCAATGAGCAGTTCTTC. It specifies CASSPGTFNEQFF.

The chain links TRBV1 to TRBJ2-1; the D segment call TRBD2 is taken from the table without a DNA check. TRBV1 is shown as a pseudogene. CDR3 length: 18 amino acids. CDR3 in DNA: TGCACCAGCAGCCAAGGTCGTTATTGCGGGAGGGCCTGGGATGAGCAGTTCTTC. It codes for CTSSQGRYCGRAWDEQFF.

The rearrangement joins TRBV7-2 to TRBJ1-2; D unclear. CDR3 length equals 13 residues. The germline gives CDR1 SGHTA, CDR2 FQGNSA. Deletions cut 1 base from V and 3 bases from J, with 6 bases between. CDR3 DNA sequence: TGTGCCAGCAGCTTAGGGAGGGACTATGGCTACACCTTC. Translating gives CASSLGRDYGYTF.

The CDR3 nucleotides read TGTGCCAGCAGCTTGACCTGGGGGGGCACTGAAGCTTTCTTT. This encodes CASSLTWGGTEAFF. J is TRBJ1-1 and V is TRBV7-2, with D perhaps TRBD1 (5 bases). The CDR3 runs to 14 residues. Per the germline V gene, CDR1 is SGHTA and CDR2 is FQGNSA. The V end lost 3 bases, the J end lost 4 bases, and 12 bases lay between the germline ends.

This clone was seen only a few times. The genes are TRBV27 and TRBJ2-3, with 8 bases fitting TRBD1. Per the germline V gene, CDR1 is MNHEY and CDR2 is SMNVEV (reference sequence). The CDR3 loop spans 15 amino acids. V dropped 8 bases and J dropped 0; count of bases not matched to a gene: 7. CDR3 bases: TGTGCCAGCGGATCCGGGACAGGTAGCACAGATACGCAGTATTTT. Protein product: CASGSGTGSTDTQYF.

In DNA form, the CDR3 reads TGTGCCAGCAGCAGGGAACCCAACACTGAAGCTTTCTTT. Translated: CASSREPNTEAFF. The rearrangement uses TRBV2 and TRBJ1-1, with a weak D call TRBD1 (5 bases). CDR1 and CDR2 from the germline V gene are SNHLY and FYNNEI. CDR3 length equals 13 residues. Deletions cut 6 bases from V and 2 bases from J, with 10 bases between.

The chain recombines TRBV4-2 with TRBJ1-6; tentatively, D is TRBD1 (6 bases). Germline-derived CDR1 and CDR2 are LGHNA and YNFKEQ. V was clipped by 2 bases and J by 5 bases, with 10 bases between them. The CDR3 covers 15 residues. The CDR3 here is CASSQPDSDNSPLHF. Written as DNA, the CDR3 is TGTGCCAGCAGCCAACCGGACAGCGATAATTCACCCCTCCACTTT.

The chain couples TRBV7-9 to TRBJ1-3, with D unclear. This CDR3 spans 15 amino acids. Germline V gene sequence: CDR1 SEHNR, CDR2 FQNEAQ (reference sequence). The V gene lost 2 bases and the J gene lost 2 bases, with 10 bases spanning the gap. CDR3 nucleotides: TGTGCCAGCAGCTTACGGGAAAATGCTGGAAACACCATATATTTT. The encoded protein is CASSLRENAGNTIYF.